The 32 T cell receptor beta chains reported below all come from one sample, sequenced in a study of OX40 agonist ivuxolimab in advanced cancers. Libraries were constructed by the immunoSEQ multiplex PCR assay. TCRdb obtained this table from immuneACCESS and retained in-frame rearrangements with V and J assigned. These tables miss some clones; where compared with another copy, unresolved V genes account for less than half of the shortfall, and the remainder is unexplained. Present in this sample are some 50,000 clones, about 91% of which were seen just once. 10% to 15% of the sample belongs to the ten largest clones. This specimen consisted of CD4+ or CD8+ T cells sorted from blood, obtained in a trial of the OX40 agonist ivuxolimab. The receptors were gathered from an adult with an advanced solid tumor such as melanoma, head and neck, liver or kidney cancer.

This chain joins TRBV27 and TRBJ2-7, with TRBD1 identical over 8 bases. Trimming at V came to 5 bases and at J to 3 bases, leaving 12 bases not matched to a gene. Germline CDR1 is MNHEY and CDR2 is SMNVEV (reference sequence). CDR3 length: 16 residues. The CDR3: CASSITGGSTVYEQYF. CDR3 in DNA: TGTGCCAGCAGTATAACAGGGGGATCTACAGTCTACGAGCAGTACTTC.

J is TRBJ1-2 and V is TRBV7-9; 7 nucleotides line up with TRBD1. The length of the CDR3 is 15 residues. CDR1 and CDR2 (germline): SEHNR, FQNEAQ (reference sequence). The junction had 8 bases not matched to a gene; V was cut back by 4 bases and J by 3 bases. Written as DNA, the CDR3 is TGTGCCAGCAGCTACTCAGACAGGGAGGACTATGGCTACACCTTC. As protein: CASSYSDREDYGYTF.

This clone is a singleton in its sample. The CDR3 loop reads CLCWGTYNEQFF. The CDR3 DNA is TGCCTCTGTTGGGGGACCTACAATGAGCAGTTCTTC. The chain couples TRBV29-1 to TRBJ2-1; either TRBD1 or TRBD2 may fit D (5 bases each). Germline V lookup: CDR1 SQVTM, CDR2 ANQGSEA. The length of the CDR3 is 12 residues.

V usage is TRBV14 and J usage is TRBJ1-4; 9 nucleotides line up with TRBD1. J lost 5 bases, V lost 4 bases, and 5 bases had no gene match. Germline assignment: CDR1 SGHDN and CDR2 FVKESK. The CDR3 sequence is 15 residues long. The CDR3 loop reads CASSPYRGRNEKLFF. In DNA form, the CDR3 reads TGTGCCAGCAGCCCCTACAGGGGGCGAAATGAAAAACTGTTTTTT.

The gene calls are TRBV2 and TRBJ2-1, with TRBD1 matching over 7 bases. CDR1 is SNHLY, CDR2 FYNNEI, per germline. CDR3 length equals 13 residues. V dropped 5 bases and J dropped 13; count of bases not matched to a gene: 11. The CDR3 bases are TGTGCCAGCAGTTCCCCCGGGACAGCCTTCCAGTTCTTC. Translating gives CASSSPGTAFQFF.

The chain carries TRBV19 and TRBJ1-1; D ambiguous. Trimming removed 3 bases from V and 3 bases from J, with 8 bases in between. CDR1 and CDR2 (germline): LNHDA, SQIVND (reference sequence). The CDR3 is made up of 13 amino acids. As DNA, the CDR3 is TGTGCCAGTAGTATGACCCTGGACACTGAAGCTTTCTTT. It is translated as CASSMTLDTEAFF.

This clone was seen only a few times. The J gene is TRBJ1-6, the V gene TRBV13; perhaps TRBD1 as D (5 bases). Germline V lookup: CDR1 PRHDT, CDR2 FYEKMQ (reference sequence). V lost 4 bases, J lost 7 bases, and 11 bases lay in between. This CDR3 comprises 14 residues. CDR3 in amino acids: CASSSQGGNSPLHF. The DNA for the CDR3 is TGTGCCAGCAGCTCGCAGGGTGGGAATTCACCCCTCCACTTT. The full variable domain, with the rest looked up from reference TRBV13 and TRBJ1-6, is AAGVIQSPRHLIKEKRETATLKCYPIPRHDTVYWYQQGPGQDPQFLISFYEKMQSDKGSIPDRFSAQQFSDYHSELNMSSLELGDSALYFCASSSQGGNSPLHFGNGTRLTVT.

The rearrangement joins TRBV6-5 to TRBJ1-3; possibly TRBD1 for D (5 bases). CDR1 is MNHEY, CDR2 SVGAGI, per germline. The CDR3 has 15 amino acids. The ends were cut back, 3 bases at V and 0 bases at J, with 9 bases in the middle. The CDR3 sequence is CASSYHGGSGNTIYF. CDR3 DNA: TGTGCCAGCAGTTATCACGGGGGCTCTGGAAACACCATATATTTT.

The V and J genes are TRBV5-4 and TRBJ2-1; D is possibly TRBD1 (5 bases). CDR3 length equals 16 residues. V lost 4 bases to trimming and J lost 1 base, with 15 bases between them. Germline CDR1 reads SGHNT; CDR2 reads YYREEE (reference sequence). Written as DNA, the CDR3 is TGTGCCAGCAGCGACCCGACAGACTTATCCTACAATGAGCAGTTCTTC. Translated: CASSDPTDLSYNEQFF.

The chain has TRBV5-4 and TRBJ1-2; D ambiguous. V lost 3 bases to trimming and J lost 10 bases, with 13 bases between them. Per germline, CDR1 SGHNT and CDR2 YYREEE (reference sequence). The length of the CDR3 is 12 residues. DNA of the CDR3: TGTGCCAGCAGCTACGCCACAAAGCCCTACACCTTC. Translated: CASSYATKPYTF.

This chain connects TRBV28 to TRBJ2-1, with 7 positions matching TRBD1. J lost 4 bases, V lost 6 bases, and 6 bases had no gene match. This CDR3 spans 14 amino acids. Germline V CDR1 and CDR2: MDHEN, SYDVKM. CDR3 sequence: CASRSLQGYNEQFF. The CDR3, as DNA: TGTGCCAGCAGATCTTTACAGGGGTACAATGAGCAGTTCTTC.

The genes are TRBV6-5 and TRBJ2-7; D is perhaps TRBD2 (6 bases). This CDR3 is built from 11 residues. CDR1 and CDR2 (germline): MNHEY, SVGAGI. Trimming took 5 bases from V and 11 from J, leaving 13 bases between them. The CDR3 loop is CASSEGRLEYF. The CDR3 DNA sequence: TGTGCCAGCAGTGAGGGGAGACTAGAGTACTTC.

In its sample, this clone was seen a few times. V gene TRBV7-8 combines with J gene TRBJ2-7, with TRBD2 matching 7 bases. V lost 1 base to trimming and J lost 0 bases; unmatched junction nucleotides: 3. CDR3 length equals 15 residues. Germline V gene lookup returns CDR1 SGHVS and CDR2 FQNEAQ. CDR3 DNA: TGTGCCAGCAGCTTAGTTTCTAGCGGCTCCTACGAGCAGTACTTC. Encoded protein: CASSLVSSGSYEQYF.

The genes are TRBV5-4 and TRBJ2-1, with D maybe TRBD1 (5 bases). V was shortened by 0 bases and J by 6 bases, with 10 bases between the two germline ends. The germline CDR1 and CDR2 sequences are SGHNT and YYREEE (reference sequence). The CDR3 totals 14 residues. The CDR3: CASSLAIGVNEQFF. CDR3 DNA: TGTGCCAGCAGCTTGGCGATAGGGGTCAATGAGCAGTTCTTC.

The J gene is TRBJ2-5, the V gene TRBV5-6, with 9 bases identical to TRBD1. Per the germline V gene, CDR1 is SGHDT and CDR2 is YYEEEE. The CDR3 sequence is 15 residues long. J was trimmed by 5 bases and V by 4 bases; bases with no gene match: 9. DNA for the CDR3: TGTGCCAGCAGCGCGGACAGGGGAAGTCGGGAGACCCAGTACTTC. It encodes CASSADRGSRETQYF.

The chain links TRBV18 to TRBJ1-4; D call uncertain. The length of the CDR3 is 14 residues. Germline-derived CDR1 and CDR2 are KGHSH and LQKENI. Trimming took off 2 bases at V and 6 bases at J, with 10 bases between the two ends. The CDR3 reads CASSPAKADEKLFF. The CDR3 nucleotides are TGTGCCAGCTCACCAGCGAAGGCCGATGAAAAACTGTTTTTT.

This chain connects TRBV19 to TRBJ2-7; possibly TRBD2 for D (6 bases). The CDR3 totals 13 residues. In germline, CDR1 is LNHDA, CDR2 SQIVND (reference sequence). V was trimmed by 4 bases and J by 7 bases, leaving 14 bases between them. The CDR3 bases are TGTGCCAGTAGTAGGACATCTGGGGGGGAGCAGTACTTC. Its protein product is CASSRTSGGEQYF.

The CDR3 loop reads CASSVAVYTGELFF. Here the CDR3 DNA reads TGTGCCAGCAGCGTAGCGGTCTATACCGGGGAGCTGTTTTTT. V is TRBV9 and J is TRBJ2-2; D unclear. Germline loops: CDR1 SGDLS, CDR2 YYNGEE. Deletions cut 0 bases from V and 5 bases from J, with 8 bases between. CDR3 size: 14 residues.

This clone appeared a single time. The CDR3 DNA reads as TGTGCCAGCAGTGACGGACAGATAATAATGAACACTGAAGCTTTCTTT. This translates into CASSDGQIIMNTEAFF. V gene TRBV2 combines with J gene TRBJ1-1; perhaps TRBD1 as D (6 bases). The germline CDR1 and CDR2 sequences are SNHLY and FYNNEI. The V end was cut by 3 bases, the J end by 0 bases, with 14 bases between. This CDR3 comprises 16 residues.

This clone was counted between two and nine times. The V gene is TRBV6-5, the J gene TRBJ2-7; D not certain. The CDR3 length is 13 residues. V was trimmed by 3 bases and J by 3 bases, leaving 9 bases between them. The germline V gene encodes CDR1 MNHEY and CDR2 SVGAGI. The CDR3 DNA follows: TGTGCCAGCAGTTATGGTCATTACTACGAGCAGTACTTC. Translation: CASSYGHYYEQYF.

This rearrangement joins TRBV28 to TRBJ2-1; 9 bases line up with TRBD2. The junction had 12 bases not matched to a gene; V was cut back by 5 bases and J by 7 bases. The length of the CDR3 is 16 residues. Germline lookup yields CDR1 MDHEN and CDR2 SYDVKM. The CDR3, as DNA: TGTGCCAGCAGTCTCCTCGGCAGCGGGAGGCGAAATGAGCAGTTCTTC. Encoded protein: CASSLLGSGRRNEQFF.

The rearrangement joins TRBV6-5 to TRBJ2-1; 7 nucleotides line up with TRBD1. CDR3 length: 14 residues. Germline-derived CDR1 and CDR2 are MNHEY and SVGAGI. V gave up 0 bases and J gave up 5 bases; unmatched junction bases: 1. The CDR3 loop is CASSYSGTDNEQFF. Here the CDR3 DNA reads TGTGCCAGCAGTTACTCCGGGACAGACAATGAGCAGTTCTTC.

The V gene is TRBV19, the J gene TRBJ2-3; 7 bases agree with TRBD2. The CDR3 is made up of 16 amino acids. Germline values: CDR1 LNHDA, CDR2 SQIVND (reference sequence). Trimming removed 7 bases from V and 1 base from J; junction bases left unmatched: 11. The CDR3 DNA sequence: TGTGCCAGTACCCCAACGGGGGGACGGGGCACAGATACGCAGTATTTT. Translating gives CASTPTGGRGTDTQYF.

The J gene is TRBJ1-2, the V gene TRBV7-2, with D possibly being TRBD1 (5 bases). Looked up from germline, CDR1 is SGHTA and CDR2 is FQGNSA. CDR3 length equals 14 residues. V was shortened by 3 bases and J by 2 bases, with 10 bases between the two germline ends. The CDR3 region is CASSLSDTNYGYTF. For the CDR3, the DNA is TGTGCCAGCAGCTTGTCGGACACGAACTATGGCTACACCTTC.

CDR3 region: CASSQDFTGGLGETQYF. CDR3 nucleotide sequence: TGCGCCAGCAGCCAAGATTTCACAGGGGGCCTTGGTGAGACCCAGTACTTC. The J gene is TRBJ2-5, the V gene TRBV4-3; 9 bases match TRBD1. The CDR3 runs 17 residues. The germline CDR1 and CDR2 sequences are LGHNA and YSLEER. J gave up 5 bases and V 0 bases, and 10 bases lay outside the gene matches.

This clone is deemed large. The chain employs TRBV6-1 and TRBJ1-2, with 8 bases identical to TRBD1. Germline V gives CDR1 MNHNS, CDR2 SASEGT. There are 16 residues in the CDR3. V lost 1 base, J lost 4 bases, and 8 bases stayed unmatched. Here the CDR3 reads CASSEVPQGVSYGYTF. CDR3 DNA: TGTGCCAGCAGTGAAGTCCCACAGGGGGTTAGCTATGGCTACACCTTC.

The chain joins TRBV19 to TRBJ2-1; the D gene is possibly TRBD2 (6 bases). The germline V and J ends were trimmed by 1 base and 14 bases, with 21 bases remaining between them. Germline V lookup: CDR1 LNHDA, CDR2 SQIVND (reference sequence). This CDR3 has 15 residues. The CDR3 reads CASSIGPGLQFREFF. In DNA, the CDR3 is TGTGCCAGTAGTATAGGTCCGGGACTCCAATTTCGTGAGTTCTTC.

This chain joins TRBV27 and TRBJ2-1; D is perhaps TRBD2 (7 bases). CDR1 is MNHEY, CDR2 SMNVEV, per germline (reference sequence). The CDR3 has 12 amino acids. V lost 7 bases and J lost 8, with 12 bases in between. CDR3 sequence: CASMGGGYEQFF. The CDR3 DNA sequence: TGTGCCAGCATGGGAGGGGGGTATGAGCAGTTCTTC.

The chain joins TRBV19 to TRBJ1-6, with D tentatively TRBD1 (6 bases). The V end lost 3 bases, the J end lost 11 bases, and 23 bases lay between the germline ends. Per germline, CDR1 LNHDA and CDR2 SQIVND (reference sequence). CDR3 length equals 17 residues. CDR3 sequence reads: CASSIGLRDISWPPLHF. Here the CDR3 DNA reads TGTGCCAGTAGTATTGGATTACGGGACATATCGTGGCCACCCCTCCACTTT.

The chain combines TRBV11-3 with TRBJ2-1; D might be TRBD2 (5 bases). V lost 3 bases, J lost 8 bases, and 8 bases lay in between. The CDR3 loop spans 12 amino acids. Per germline, CDR1 SGHNT and CDR2 YENEEA. The CDR3 DNA sequence: TGTGCCAGCAGCTTTTCCGGGGATGAGCAGTTCTTC. This translates into CASSFSGDEQFF.

The chain combines TRBV21-1 with TRBJ1-2; no DNA check was done on the table's D call, TRBD1. TRBV21-1 is assigned pseudogene status. The CDR3 runs to 19 residues. This CDR3 is CASSKMEDRGRRKIYGYTF. The CDR3 DNA reads as TGTGCCAGCAGCAAAATGGAGGACAGGGGGCGCCGGAAGATCTATGGCTACACCTTC.

V gene TRBV5-5 combines with J gene TRBJ2-3; D is uncertain. There are 13 residues in the CDR3. Trimming cost V 3 bases and J 9 bases, with 14 bases left between them. The germline V gene encodes CDR1 SGHKS and CDR2 YYEKEE (reference sequence). The CDR3: CASSSPTSYTQYF. The DNA for the CDR3 is TGTGCCAGCAGCTCTCCGACGAGTTACACGCAGTATTTT.